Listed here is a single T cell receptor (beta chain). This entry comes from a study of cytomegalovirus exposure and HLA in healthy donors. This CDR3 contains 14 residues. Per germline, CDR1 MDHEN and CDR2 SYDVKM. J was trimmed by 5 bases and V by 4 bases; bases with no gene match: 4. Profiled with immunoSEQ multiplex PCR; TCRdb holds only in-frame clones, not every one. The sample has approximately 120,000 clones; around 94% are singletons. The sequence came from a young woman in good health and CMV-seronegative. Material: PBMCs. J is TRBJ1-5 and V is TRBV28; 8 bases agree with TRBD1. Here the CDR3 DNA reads TGTGCCAGCAGTTATGGACAGGGCCATCAGCCCCAGCATTTT. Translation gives CASSYGQGHQPQHF. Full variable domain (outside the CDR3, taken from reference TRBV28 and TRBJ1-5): DVKVTQSSRYLVKRTGEKVFLECVQDMDHENMFWYRQDPGLGLRLIYFSYDVKMKEKGDIPEGYSVSREKKERFSLILESASTNQTSMYLCASSYGQGHQPQHFGDGTRLSIL.